The present T cell receptor beta chain was sequenced within a study of blood T cell repertoires in COVID-19. Study summary: Italy, Spain and the United States were the sources of the convalescent and acute COVID-19 samples.

TCRdb's table, derived via immunoSEQ multiplex PCR, lists solely in-frame clones and lacks some. The data show 120,000 or so clones, around 88% seen once. The V gene's germline CDR1 is SQVTM and CDR2 ANQGSEA. V was clipped by 7 bases and J by 0 bases, with 16 bases between them. The CDR3 extends over 14 amino acids. In its sample, this clone was seen once. V is TRBV29-1 and J is TRBJ2-7, with TRBD2 as a possible D gene (5 bases). This receptor was taken from a woman between 50 and 59 years old with active or convalescent COVID-19. The sample consisted of peripheral blood. Here the CDR3 reads CSAVGTGSSYEQYF. The CDR3 DNA follows: TGCAGCGCCGTCGGAACGGGGAGCTCCTACGAGCAGTACTTC.